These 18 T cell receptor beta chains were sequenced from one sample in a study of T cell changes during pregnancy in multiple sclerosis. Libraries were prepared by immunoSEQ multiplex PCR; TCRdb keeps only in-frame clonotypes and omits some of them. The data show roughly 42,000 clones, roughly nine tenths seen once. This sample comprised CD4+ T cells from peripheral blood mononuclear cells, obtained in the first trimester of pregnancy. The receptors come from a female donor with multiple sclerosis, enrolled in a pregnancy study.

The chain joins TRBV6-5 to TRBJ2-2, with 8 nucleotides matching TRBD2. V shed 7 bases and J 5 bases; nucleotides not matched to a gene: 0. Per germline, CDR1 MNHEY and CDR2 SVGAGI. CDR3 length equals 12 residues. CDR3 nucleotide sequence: TGTGCCAGCACTAGCGGGACCGGGGAGCTGTTTTTT. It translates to CASTSGTGELFF.

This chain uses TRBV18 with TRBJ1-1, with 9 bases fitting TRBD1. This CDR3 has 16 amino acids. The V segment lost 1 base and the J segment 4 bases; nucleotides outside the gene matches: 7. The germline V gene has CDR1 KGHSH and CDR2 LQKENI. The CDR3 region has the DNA TGTGCCAGCTCACCACTGCCGACAGGGGGGAGCACTGAAGCTTTCTTT. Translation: CASSPLPTGGSTEAFF.

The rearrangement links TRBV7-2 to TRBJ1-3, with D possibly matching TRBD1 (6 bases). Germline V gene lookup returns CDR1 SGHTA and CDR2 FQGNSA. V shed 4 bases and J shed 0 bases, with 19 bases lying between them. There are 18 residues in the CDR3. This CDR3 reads CASSYDRRPVLSGNTIYF. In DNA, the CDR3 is TGTGCCAGCAGCTACGACAGGAGGCCAGTTCTCTCTGGAAACACCATATATTTT. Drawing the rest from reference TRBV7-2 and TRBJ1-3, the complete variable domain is GAGVSQSPSNKVTEKGKDVELRCDPISGHTALYWYRQSLGQGLEFLIYFQGNSAPDKSGLPSDRFSAERTGGSVSTLTIQRTQQEDSAVYLCASSYDRRPVLSGNTIYFGEGSWLTVV.

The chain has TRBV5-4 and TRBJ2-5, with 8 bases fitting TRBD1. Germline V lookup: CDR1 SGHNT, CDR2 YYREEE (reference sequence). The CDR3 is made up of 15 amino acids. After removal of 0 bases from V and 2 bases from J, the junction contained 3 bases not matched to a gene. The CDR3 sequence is CASSLGGTGQETQYF. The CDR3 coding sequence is TGTGCCAGCAGCTTGGGCGGGACAGGTCAAGAGACCCAGTACTTC. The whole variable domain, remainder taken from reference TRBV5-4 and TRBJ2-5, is ETGVTQSPTHLIKTRGQQVTLRCSSQSGHNTVSWYQQALGQGPQFIFQYYREEENGRGNFPPRFSGLQFPNYSSELNVNALELDDSALYLCASSLGGTGQETQYFGPGTRLLVL.

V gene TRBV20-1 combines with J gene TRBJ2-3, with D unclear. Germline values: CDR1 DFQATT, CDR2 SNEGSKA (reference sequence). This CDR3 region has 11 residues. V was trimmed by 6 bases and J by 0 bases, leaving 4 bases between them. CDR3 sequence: CSATSTDTQYF. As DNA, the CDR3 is TGCAGTGCCACTAGCACAGATACGCAGTATTTT.

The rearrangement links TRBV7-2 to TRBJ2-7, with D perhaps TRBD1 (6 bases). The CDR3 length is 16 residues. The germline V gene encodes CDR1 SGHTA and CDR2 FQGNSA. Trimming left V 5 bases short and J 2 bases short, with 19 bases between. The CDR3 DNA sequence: TGTGCCAGCAGCCTCGATTCCGGCAGGGGCGCCTACGAGCAGTACTTC. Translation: CASSLDSGRGAYEQYF.

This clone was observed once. The CDR3 loop is CSAIRVNEQFF. The DNA for the CDR3 is TGCAGTGCTATCCGGGTGAATGAGCAGTTCTTC. V usage is TRBV29-1 and J usage is TRBJ2-1; D is unresolved. CDR1 is SQVTM, CDR2 ANQGSEA, per germline. CDR3 size: 11 residues.

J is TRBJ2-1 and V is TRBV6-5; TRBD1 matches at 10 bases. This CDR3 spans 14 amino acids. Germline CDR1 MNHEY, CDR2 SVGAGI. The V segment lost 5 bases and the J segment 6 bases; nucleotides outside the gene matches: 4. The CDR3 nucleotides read TGTGCCAGCAGTCCGGGACAGGGGTTCAATGAGCAGTTCTTC. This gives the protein CASSPGQGFNEQFF.

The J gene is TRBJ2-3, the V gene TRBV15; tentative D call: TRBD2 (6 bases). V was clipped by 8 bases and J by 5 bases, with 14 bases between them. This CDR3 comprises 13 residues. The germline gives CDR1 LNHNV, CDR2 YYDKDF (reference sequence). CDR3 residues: CATGTGSGDTQYF. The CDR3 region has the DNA TGTGCCACCGGGACCGGGAGTGGAGATACGCAGTATTTT.

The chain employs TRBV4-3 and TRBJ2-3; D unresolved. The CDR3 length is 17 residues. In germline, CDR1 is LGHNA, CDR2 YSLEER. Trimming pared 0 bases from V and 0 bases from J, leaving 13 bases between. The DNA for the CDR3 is TGCGCCAGCAGCCAAGAGGGCTTACAAACTAGCACAGATACGCAGTATTTT. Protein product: CASSQEGLQTSTDTQYF.

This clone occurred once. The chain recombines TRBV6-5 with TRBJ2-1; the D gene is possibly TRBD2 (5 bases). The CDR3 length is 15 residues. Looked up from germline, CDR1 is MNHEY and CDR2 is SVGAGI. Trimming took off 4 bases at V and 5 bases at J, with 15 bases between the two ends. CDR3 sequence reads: CASSSTSTSNNEQFF. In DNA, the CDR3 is TGTGCCAGCAGTTCCACTTCCACTAGTAACAATGAGCAGTTCTTC.

The CDR3 is CASSAGTGGYEQYF. CDR3 nucleotides: TGTGCCAGCAGCGCGGGGACAGGCGGATACGAGCAGTACTTC. The chain couples TRBV7-9 to TRBJ2-7, with 8 bases lining up with TRBD1. J lost 4 bases, V lost 5 bases, and 7 bases had no gene match. CDR1 is SEHNR and CDR2 is FQNEAQ in the germline V gene (reference sequence). This CDR3 is 14 amino acids long.

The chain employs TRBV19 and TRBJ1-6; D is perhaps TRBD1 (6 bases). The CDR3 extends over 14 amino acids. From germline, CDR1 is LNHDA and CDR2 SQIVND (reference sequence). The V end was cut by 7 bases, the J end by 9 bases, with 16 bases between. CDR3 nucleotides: TGTGCCAGTAAGACCGACAGGCCCGGTTCACCCCTCCACTTT. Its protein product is CASKTDRPGSPLHF.

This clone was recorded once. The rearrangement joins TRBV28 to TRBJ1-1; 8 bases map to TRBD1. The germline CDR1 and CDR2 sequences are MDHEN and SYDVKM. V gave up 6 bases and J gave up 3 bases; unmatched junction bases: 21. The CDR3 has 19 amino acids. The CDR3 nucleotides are TGTGCCAGCAGATGGGAGTGGCAGGGGGCTGGTAGGGTCGACACTGAAGCTTTCTTT. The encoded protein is CASRWEWQGAGRVDTEAFF.

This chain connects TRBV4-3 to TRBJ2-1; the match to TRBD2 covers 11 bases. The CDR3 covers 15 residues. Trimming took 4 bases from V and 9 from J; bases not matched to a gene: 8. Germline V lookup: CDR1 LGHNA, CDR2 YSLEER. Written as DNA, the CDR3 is TGCGCCAGCAGCCCGGGACTAGCGGAGGGCACTGAGCAGTTCTTC. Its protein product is CASSPGLAEGTEQFF.

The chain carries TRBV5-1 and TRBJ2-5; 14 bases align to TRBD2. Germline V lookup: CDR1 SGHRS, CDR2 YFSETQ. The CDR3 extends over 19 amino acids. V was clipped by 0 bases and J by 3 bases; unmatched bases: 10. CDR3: CASSLGRTSGRLVEETQYF. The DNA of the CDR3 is TGCGCCAGCAGCTTGGGTCGGACTAGCGGGAGGTTGGTAGAAGAGACCCAGTACTTC.

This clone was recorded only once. CDR3 region: CASSFRDYEQAFF. CDR3 DNA sequence: TGTGCCAGCAGCTTCAGGGATTACGAACAAGCTTTCTTT. The chain combines TRBV7-2 with TRBJ1-1; D possibly corresponds to TRBD1 (5 bases). The V gene lost 3 bases and the J gene lost 9 bases, with 14 bases spanning the gap. The CDR3 runs 13 residues. Germline V CDR1 and CDR2: SGHTA, FQGNSA.

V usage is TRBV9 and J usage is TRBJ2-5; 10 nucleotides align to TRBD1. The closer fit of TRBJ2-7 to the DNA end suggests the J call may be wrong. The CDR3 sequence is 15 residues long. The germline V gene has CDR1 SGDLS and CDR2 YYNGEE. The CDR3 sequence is CASSARDRGRGEQYF. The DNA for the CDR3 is TGTGCCAGCAGCGCCCGCGACAGGGGGCGCGGCGAGCAGTACTTC.